The 24 T cell receptor beta chains below were found in one sample sequenced in a study of T cell repertoires in cytomegalovirus infection. TCRdb itself ran the reads through MiXCR, one entry per CDR3 protein. The sample carries roughly 230,000 distinct CDR3 sequences, roughly 23% recorded once. The source material was CD8+ T cells from PBMCs. These receptors were collected from a human donor in good health (CMV status not recorded). Some clones in this sample may be carry-over from other donors' samples.

The chain carries TRBV5-1 and TRBJ2-3, with D possibly matching TRBD1 (6 bases). CDR1 is SGHRS, CDR2 YFSETQ, per germline. This CDR3 has 16 residues. Trimming left V 4 bases short and J 0 bases short, with 15 bases between. This CDR3 reads CASSQTGLESTDTQYF. The CDR3 nucleotides are TGCGCCAGCAGCCAAACAGGGTTGGAAAGCACAGATACGCAGTATTTT.

This clonotype was detected a few times. This chain uses TRBV2 with TRBJ1-1, with unresolved D. V lost 2 bases to trimming and J lost 0 bases, with 7 bases between them. This CDR3 is built from 14 residues. CDR1 and CDR2 from the germline V gene are SNHLY and FYNNEI. CDR3 in DNA: TGTGCCAGCAGTGAAATAAAAATGAACACTGAAGCTTTCTTT. Its translation: CASSEIKMNTEAFF. The variable domain in full, with the rest retrieved from reference TRBV2 and TRBJ1-1, is EPEVTQTPSHQVTQMGQEVILRCVPISNHLYFYWYRQILGQKVEFLVSFYNNEISEKSEIFDDQFSVERPDGSNFTLKIRSTKLEDSAMYFCASSEIKMNTEAFFGQGTRLTVV.

This clonotype was seen at least ten times. This chain connects TRBV5-1 to TRBJ2-3; D remains unclear. The germline V and J ends were trimmed by 4 bases and 6 bases, with 12 bases remaining between them. The CDR3 is 13 residues long. Germline CDR1 is SGHRS and CDR2 is YFSETQ. CDR3: CASSTQFGDTQYF. The CDR3 DNA reads TGCGCCAGCAGCACCCAATTCGGGGATACGCAGTATTTT.

Ten or more counts support this clonotype. The chain uses TRBV11-2 and TRBJ2-7, with 9 bases that match TRBD1. The CDR3 sequence is 14 residues long. Germline V CDR1 and CDR2: SGHAT, FQNNGV. The J segment lost 7 bases and the V segment lost 5 bases, leaving 9 bases of the junction unmatched. The CDR3 DNA reads TGTGCCAGCAGCGGGGACAGGGAATGGCGGGAGCAGTACTTC. Residues: CASSGDREWREQYF.

This clonotype has only a few counts. The genes are TRBV15 and TRBJ2-6; D is ambiguous. The germline V gene encodes CDR1 LNHNV and CDR2 YYDKDF (reference sequence). V shed 3 bases and J shed 1 base, with 7 bases lying between them. There are 15 residues in the CDR3. Here the CDR3 DNA reads TGTGCCACCAGCAGGCCGTCGTCTGGGGCCAACGTCCTGACTTTC. This gives the protein CATSRPSSGANVLTF.

The chain combines TRBV7-2 with TRBJ2-6, with D uncertain. The CDR3 totals 13 residues. V lost 5 bases to trimming and J lost 3 bases, with 5 bases between them. The germline gives CDR1 SGHTA, CDR2 FQGNSA. This CDR3 is CASSPGGANVLTF. In DNA form, the CDR3 reads TGTGCCAGCAGCCCCGGTGGGGCCAACGTCCTGACTTTC. Combining the CDR3 with reference TRBV7-2 and TRBJ2-6 gives the whole variable domain GAGVSQSPSNKVTEKGKDVELRCDPISGHTALYWYRQSLGQGLEFLIYFQGNSAPDKSGLPSDRFSAERTGGSVSTLTIQRTQQEDSAVYLCASSPGGANVLTFGAGSRLTVL.

The chain combines TRBV12-5 with TRBJ1-6; 8 bases map to TRBD1. In germline, CDR1 is LGHNT, CDR2 FRNRAP. V gave up 0 bases and J gave up 8 bases; unmatched junction bases: 9. The CDR3 loop spans 17 amino acids. In DNA, the CDR3 is TGTGCTAGTGGTTTGGTACTGGGGGCAGGGGGCCATTCACCCCTCCACTTT. Translating gives CASGLVLGAGGHSPLHF.

The chain carries TRBV6-9 and TRBJ1-1, with a tentative D call TRBD1 (5 bases). V dropped 2 bases and J dropped 5 bases, with 9 bases sitting between them. In germline, CDR1 is MNHGY, CDR2 SVAAGI. CDR3 length equals 13 residues. This chain's CDR3 is CASSYQGLTEAFF. The CDR3 DNA is TGTGCCAGCAGTTATCAGGGTTTGACTGAAGCTTTCTTT.

V and J are TRBV20-1 and TRBJ2-7; no definite D call. Per germline, CDR1 DFQATT and CDR2 SNEGSKA (reference sequence). The CDR3 covers 14 residues. The V gene lost 3 bases and the J gene lost 3 bases, with 15 bases spanning the gap. The CDR3 DNA reads as TGCAGTGCTAGTCCAGAGATTTCGGACTACGAGCAGTACTTC. Its protein is CSASPEISDYEQYF.

This clonotype was observed at least ten times. The chain links TRBV3-1 to TRBJ2-7; 7 bases fit TRBD2. In germline, CDR1 is LGHDT, CDR2 YNNKEL (reference sequence). V shed 6 bases, J shed 7 bases, and the junction held 15 bases outside the gene matches. This CDR3 is built from 15 residues. The CDR3 loop reads CASSHMSGGSQEQYF. The CDR3 bases are TGTGCCAGCAGTCACATGTCGGGGGGATCGCAAGAGCAGTACTTC.

The CDR3 loop is CASSPMKAGPRSEQFF. CDR3 bases: TGTGCCAGCAGTCCGATGAAAGCGGGTCCTCGTAGTGAGCAGTTCTTC. V usage is TRBV4-2 and J usage is TRBJ2-1; maybe TRBD2 (6 bases). The V and J ends lost 6 bases and 9 bases respectively, with 24 bases between them. This CDR3 is 16 amino acids long. In germline, CDR1 is LGHNA, CDR2 YNFKEQ.

The chain recombines TRBV5-5 with TRBJ2-1; TRBD2 aligns across 8 bases. The CDR3 loop spans 15 amino acids. Germline V CDR1 and CDR2: SGHKS, YYEKEE (reference sequence). Losses at the gene ends were 0 bases for V and 3 bases for J; bases not matched to a gene: 2. The CDR3 DNA reads as TGTGCCAGCAGCTTGGTACTAGCGGTCTACAATGAGCAGTTCTTC. This encodes CASSLVLAVYNEQFF. The full variable domain, its missing parts supplied by reference TRBV5-5 and TRBJ2-1, is DAGVTQSPTHLIKTRGQQVTLRCSPISGHKSVSWYQQVLGQGPQFIFQYYEKEERGRGNFPDRFSARQFPNYSSELNVNALLLGDSALYLCASSLVLAVYNEQFFGPGTRLTVL.

This clonotype was seen a few times. The rearrangement joins TRBV2 to TRBJ2-2; 9 bases align to TRBD1. CDR3 length: 18 residues. Germline loops: CDR1 SNHLY, CDR2 FYNNEI. V shed 7 bases and J 4 bases; nucleotides not matched to a gene: 16. CDR3 sequence: CASTPSPQGALSTGELFF. CDR3 DNA sequence: TGTGCCAGCACACCCTCCCCACAGGGGGCGCTGAGCACCGGGGAGCTGTTTTTT.

This clonotype was seen only a few times. V is TRBV11-3 and J is TRBJ2-1; TRBD1 is a possible D gene (5 bases). The V end was cut by 5 bases, the J end by 10 bases, with 9 bases between. Germline CDR1 and CDR2: SGHNT and YENEEA. CDR3 size: 11 residues. In DNA form, the CDR3 reads TGTGCCAGCAGCACAGGTGGAGAGCAGTTCTTC. Protein sequence: CASSTGGEQFF.

J is TRBJ2-7 and V is TRBV28; 13 nucleotides align to TRBD2. The J segment lost 7 bases and the V segment lost 6 bases, leaving 15 bases of the junction unmatched. There are 17 residues in the CDR3. The germline CDR1 and CDR2 sequences are MDHEN and SYDVKM. The CDR3 loop reads CASSPPGLAGNALEQYF. As DNA, the CDR3 is TGTGCCAGCAGCCCTCCGGGACTAGCGGGAAATGCCCTGGAGCAGTACTTC.

CDR3 sequence (DNA): TGCAGCGTTGAGTTGTCCTACAATGAGCAGTTCTTC. Residues: CSVELSYNEQFF. The genes are TRBV29-1 and TRBJ2-1; no reliable D call. This CDR3 is 12 amino acids long. The V and J ends lost 3 bases and 1 base respectively, with 4 bases between them. Germline assignment: CDR1 SQVTM and CDR2 ANQGSEA.

This clonotype was counted only a few times. This chain connects TRBV7-9 to TRBJ2-2; no reliable D call. The CDR3 has 14 amino acids. The germline V gene encodes CDR1 SEHNR and CDR2 FQNEAQ (reference sequence). Trimming took 5 bases from V and 5 from J, leaving 12 bases between them. The CDR3 sequence: CASSPATGTGELFF. CDR3 in DNA: TGTGCCAGCAGCCCGGCGACTGGGACCGGGGAGCTGTTTTTT. Supplemented by reference TRBV7-9 and TRBJ2-2, the full variable domain reads DTGVSQNPRHKITKRGQNVTFRCDPISEHNRLYWYRQTLGQGPEFLTYFQNEAQLEKSRLLSDRFSAERPKGSFSTLEIQRTEQGDSAMYLCASSPATGTGELFFGEGSRLTVL.

This chain joins TRBV28 and TRBJ2-1; 10 positions match TRBD1. CDR1 MDHEN and CDR2 SYDVKM come from the germline V gene. The CDR3 length is 13 residues. The junction had 5 bases not matched to a gene; V was cut back by 6 bases and J by 9 bases. The CDR3 region is CASRGTGEGEQFF. CDR3 bases: TGTGCCAGCAGGGGGACAGGGGAAGGTGAGCAGTTCTTC.

The rearrangement links TRBV6-5 to TRBJ2-1; D gene uncertain. The CDR3 is 13 amino acids. Per germline, CDR1 MNHEY and CDR2 SVGAGI. V lost 5 bases to trimming and J lost 8 bases, with 13 bases between them. The chain's CDR3 is CASSPGPRHEQFF. The CDR3 region has the DNA TGTGCCAGCAGTCCCGGACCACGGCATGAGCAGTTCTTC.

There are many counts of this clonotype. The genes are TRBV7-9 and TRBJ1-1; D is ambiguous. Germline CDR1 SEHNR, CDR2 FQNEAQ (reference sequence). The CDR3 is 16 residues long. Trimming removed 1 base from V and 4 bases from J, with 16 bases in between. The CDR3 sequence: CASSLGEAGLGTEAFF. The CDR3 DNA follows: TGTGCCAGCAGCTTAGGGGAGGCGGGATTGGGCACTGAAGCTTTCTTT.

This clonotype was found many times. The chain employs TRBV11-1 and TRBJ2-1; TRBD2 might be the D (5 bases). Germline-derived CDR1 and CDR2 are SGHAT and FQDESV (reference sequence). V lost 7 bases to trimming and J lost 0 bases, with 19 bases between them. The CDR3 extends over 17 amino acids. The CDR3 spells CASIPLGESISYNEQFF. CDR3 coding DNA: TGTGCCAGCATCCCCTTGGGAGAGTCAATCTCCTACAATGAGCAGTTCTTC.

Note on this clonotype: The conserved phenylalanine or tryptophan is not found at the CDR3 terminus, so this likely reflects a read error. The J gene is TRBJ2-2, the V gene TRBV6-6; 10 bases match TRBD1. J gave up 5 bases and V 2 bases, and 8 bases lay outside the gene matches. CDR1 is MNHNY and CDR2 is SVGAGI in the germline V gene (reference sequence). This CDR3 contains 17 residues. CDR3 in amino acids: CASSYPRDRGYTGELFI. The CDR3 DNA follows: TGTGCCAGCAGTTACCCCCGGGACAGGGGTTATACCGGGGAGCTGTTTATT.

The V gene is TRBV27, the J gene TRBJ2-2, with a possible D match to TRBD2 (6 bases). The CDR3 contains 15 residues. CDR1 and CDR2 from the germline V gene are MNHEY and SMNVEV (reference sequence). V gave up 2 bases and J gave up 6 bases, with 13 bases separating them. This CDR3 reads CASSLTSLDPGELFF. The DNA for the CDR3 is TGTGCCAGCAGTTTAACTAGCCTTGATCCCGGGGAGCTGTTTTTT.

The rearrangement joins TRBV20-1 to TRBJ1-1, with unresolved D. The V end lost 0 bases, the J end lost 4 bases, and 9 bases lay between the germline ends. Germline CDR1 and CDR2: DFQATT and SNEGSKA (reference sequence). This CDR3 is built from 13 residues. In DNA, the CDR3 is TGCAGTGCTAGAGATGGGAGTGGCACTGAAGCTTTCTTT. The encoded protein is CSARDGSGTEAFF.